This T cell receptor (beta chain) was captured by sequencing in a study of cytomegalovirus exposure and HLA in healthy donors. Overall study: From donors who were HLA-typed, an early data release held approximately 80 million unique TCRs. Across a few hundred genotyped donors, 81% landed in the Caucasian-associated ancestry cluster.

The PCR ran on 60 Vbeta and 13 Jbeta primers. Here immunoSEQ multiplex PCR was the method, and the copy in TCRdb shows in-frame clones only, minus some. Among some 160,000 clones, approximately 86% were seen once, and the ten largest hold under 2.5%. About this clone itself: Its antigen is currently unknown.

The donors gave bone marrow, and they were healthy. Findings and caveats of the study: Among TCR beta chains, those listed as cytomegalovirus-associated numbered about 150.

V gave up 3 bases and J gave up 4 bases, with 7 bases separating them. Germline assignment: CDR1 MNHNS and CDR2 SASEGT. The CDR3 totals 12 residues. This receptor was identified in a woman younger than 30 in good health and CMV-seronegative. This chain uses TRBV6-1 with TRBJ2-7; a weak D match, TRBD1 (5 bases). Sequenced sample: PBMCs. The CDR3 sequence: CASSDTGYEQYF. In DNA, the CDR3 is TGTGCCAGCAGTGACACAGGATACGAGCAGTACTTC.